These 23 T cell receptor beta chains share one sample of origin, sequenced in a study of cytomegalovirus exposure and HLA in healthy donors. In the PCR, 60 Vbeta and 13 Jbeta primers were used. Using immunoSEQ multiplex PCR, the repertoire was profiled, and TCRdb retains in-frame clones only, with some absent. In the table there are 100,000 or so clones, nearly 85% of which are singletons. Sequenced input: PBMCs. Receptor source: a man between 18 and 35 years old in good health and CMV-seronegative.

The chain employs TRBV9 and TRBJ2-1; 12 nucleotides align to TRBD2. The germline V gene has CDR1 SGDLS and CDR2 YYNGEE. This CDR3 region has 15 residues. V lost 4 bases and J lost 5; bases outside the gene matches: 4. CDR3 coding DNA: TGTGCCAGCAGCCTCCGGACTAGCGGGAACAATGAGCAGTTCTTC. Its translation: CASSLRTSGNNEQFF.

This chain uses TRBV30 with TRBJ2-4, with 10 bases that match TRBD2. The CDR3 covers 13 residues. Germline V lookup: CDR1 GTSNPN, CDR2 SVGIG (reference sequence). V lost 7 bases to trimming and J lost 8 bases; unmatched junction nucleotides: 8. The CDR3 is CAYVAGGGYIQYF. CDR3 coding DNA: TGTGCCTACGTAGCGGGGGGTGGATACATTCAGTACTTC.

The V call is TRBV6-5, the J call TRBJ2-7, with 15 bases fitting TRBD2. Germline values: CDR1 MNHEY, CDR2 SVGAGI. V lost 4 bases and J lost 4; bases outside the gene matches: 2. The CDR3 is 15 amino acids. The CDR3 is CASSFGLAGGYEQYF. CDR3 bases: TGTGCCAGCAGTTTTGGACTAGCGGGAGGGTACGAGCAGTACTTC.

The chain uses TRBV7-9 and TRBJ2-5, with D possibly matching TRBD1 (6 bases). V lost 4 bases and J lost 1, with 10 bases in between. Germline CDR1 and CDR2: SEHNR and FQNEAQ (reference sequence). CDR3 length: 14 amino acids. The CDR3 DNA follows: TGTGCCAGCAGCTCTGACAGGACCCAAGAGACCCAGTACTTC. Amino acid sequence: CASSSDRTQETQYF.

V and J are TRBV5-1 and TRBJ2-1, with 13 nucleotides matching TRBD2. The CDR3 covers 17 residues. J lost 8 bases, V lost 3 bases, and 11 bases had no gene match. Germline CDR1 and CDR2: SGHRS and YFSETQ. The CDR3 spells CASSSVAWTSGSDEQFF. The CDR3 nucleotides are TGCGCCAGCAGCTCCGTGGCCTGGACTAGCGGGAGCGATGAGCAGTTCTTC.

This clone came up once. This chain joins TRBV28 and TRBJ2-7, with 8 bases identical to TRBD2. The CDR3 length is 15 residues. In germline, CDR1 is MDHEN, CDR2 SYDVKM. V trimming: 6 bases; J trimming: 3 bases; junction bases outside the gene matches: 10. CDR3 loop: CASSPTSGGRYEQYF. The CDR3 DNA follows: TGTGCCAGCAGCCCCACTAGCGGAGGCCGCTACGAGCAGTACTTC.

The rearrangement uses TRBV12-5 and TRBJ2-2; no firm D call. CDR3 length: 18 residues. Per germline, CDR1 LGHNT and CDR2 FRNRAP. Trimming cost V 6 bases and J 3 bases, with 23 bases left between them. The CDR3 protein is CASGLRFRLGEDTGELFF. The CDR3 coding sequence is TGTGCTAGTGGCCTCCGATTCAGACTCGGAGAGGACACCGGGGAGCTGTTTTTT.

The rearrangement uses TRBV9 and TRBJ2-2; TRBD1 aligns across 8 bases. CDR3 size: 14 residues. The V gene end was trimmed by 5 bases and the J gene end by 1 base; junction bases not matched to a gene: 1. From germline, CDR1 is SGDLS and CDR2 YYNGEE. The CDR3 DNA follows: TGTGCCAGCAGGGGACAGGTGAACACCGGGGAGCTGTTTTTT. Residues: CASRGQVNTGELFF.

This chain links TRBV7-9 with TRBJ1-2, with 9 bases that match TRBD1. The CDR3 has 15 residues. CDR1 and CDR2 from the germline V gene are SEHNR and FQNEAQ (reference sequence). The V gene end was trimmed by 4 bases and the J gene end by 8 bases; junction bases not matched to a gene: 11. DNA of the CDR3: TGTGCCAGCAGCTCTGGACAGGGGAGGATGTCCGGCTACACCTTC. It specifies CASSSGQGRMSGYTF. Based on the CDR3 plus reference TRBV7-9 and TRBJ1-2, the full variable domain is DTGVSQNPRHKITKRGQNVTFRCDPISEHNRLYWYRQTLGQGPEFLTYFQNEAQLEKSRLLSDRFSAERPKGSFSTLEIQRTEQGDSAMYLCASSSGQGRMSGYTFGSGTRLTVV.

The chain is built from TRBV6-5 and TRBJ2-7; perhaps TRBD2 as D (6 bases). CDR1 is MNHEY, CDR2 SVGAGI, per germline. This CDR3 is 13 amino acids long. V lost 8 bases and J 2 bases, leaving 13 bases between the germline ends. The CDR3 region has the DNA TGTGCCAGCGCTCTAGCGATCCCCTACGAGCAGTACTTC. Its translation: CASALAIPYEQYF.

The rearrangement uses TRBV15 and TRBJ2-1, with 7 nucleotides matching TRBD2. The CDR3 runs to 12 residues. CDR1 is LNHNV, CDR2 YYDKDF, per germline (reference sequence). After removal of 9 bases from V and 7 bases from J, the junction contained 6 bases not matched to a gene. CDR3 nucleotide sequence: TGTGCCACAACAGGACTAGGGAATGAGCAGTTCTTC. It translates to CATTGLGNEQFF.

The chain recombines TRBV2 with TRBJ2-7, with TRBD2 identical over 11 bases. V shed 6 bases, J shed 3 bases, and the junction held 4 bases outside the gene matches. CDR1 is SNHLY, CDR2 FYNNEI, per germline. The CDR3 has 14 residues. For the CDR3, the DNA is TGTGCCAGCAGACGGACTAGCGGGTTCTACGAGCAGTACTTC. Translated: CASRRTSGFYEQYF.

This clone appeared once. This chain joins TRBV28 and TRBJ2-7, with D uncertain. The CDR3 sequence is 13 residues long. V lost 11 bases and J lost 0, with 14 bases in between. Germline loops: CDR1 MDHEN, CDR2 SYDVKM. CDR3 sequence reads: CALGSPTSYEQYF. The CDR3 coding sequence is TGTGCCCTCGGGTCGCCGACCTCCTACGAGCAGTACTTC.

The rearrangement uses TRBV2 and TRBJ2-5; D possibly corresponds to TRBD1 (5 bases). CDR1 and CDR2 (germline): SNHLY, FYNNEI. The CDR3 is made up of 13 amino acids. Deletions cut 7 bases from V and 5 bases from J, with 14 bases between. For the CDR3, the DNA is TGTGCCAGCACCAGGGAACTGTTGGAGACCCAGTACTTC. Protein: CASTRELLETQYF.

V usage is TRBV28 and J usage is TRBJ2-1, with TRBD2 matching over 16 bases. J gave up 13 bases and V 6 bases, and 9 bases lay outside the gene matches. Looked up from germline, CDR1 is MDHEN and CDR2 is SYDVKM. The CDR3 is 15 amino acids. In DNA, the CDR3 is TGTGCCAGCAGGCACGGGACTAGCGGGAGGGCCTACCAGTTCTTC. It yields the protein CASRHGTSGRAYQFF.

The chain links TRBV7-8 to TRBJ1-2; 9 bases are shared with TRBD1. V shed 5 bases and J 2 bases; nucleotides not matched to a gene: 12. The germline V gene has CDR1 SGHVS and CDR2 FQNEAQ. This CDR3 comprises 17 residues. DNA for the CDR3: TGTGCCAGCAGCCTAGGGGGGACAGGGAAGGGGAACTATGGCTACACCTTC. This gives the protein CASSLGGTGKGNYGYTF.

The V call is TRBV7-8, the J call TRBJ2-2, with 9 bases aligning to TRBD1. The CDR3 totals 16 residues. Trimming removed 6 bases from V and 8 bases from J; junction bases left unmatched: 13. Looked up from germline, CDR1 is SGHVS and CDR2 is FQNEAQ. The CDR3 loop is CASSPTGGSVPGELFF. CDR3 in DNA: TGTGCCAGCAGTCCCACAGGGGGCTCAGTCCCAGGGGAGCTGTTTTTT.

CDR3 DNA sequence: TGTGCCAGCAGACTGCAGGGGAGCGAGCAGTACTTC. Amino acid sequence: CASRLQGSEQYF. The rearrangement joins TRBV6-1 to TRBJ2-7, with D possibly being TRBD1 (6 bases). The CDR3 is 12 residues long. The germline CDR1 and CDR2 sequences are MNHNS and SASEGT. Trimming pared 6 bases from V and 6 bases from J, leaving 12 bases between.

This chain links TRBV25-1 with TRBJ2-1; 8 positions agree with TRBD2. After removal of 4 bases from V and 0 bases from J, the junction contained 8 bases not matched to a gene. The CDR3 contains 17 residues. Germline loops: CDR1 MGHDK, CDR2 SYGVNS. CDR3: CASSAHPGLGSYNEQFF. CDR3 bases: TGTGCCAGCAGTGCCCACCCGGGACTAGGCTCCTACAATGAGCAGTTCTTC.

The chain is built from TRBV6-1 and TRBJ2-3, with TRBD2 matching over 13 bases. The V gene's germline CDR1 is MNHNS and CDR2 SASEGT. Trimming at V came to 4 bases and at J to 4 bases, leaving 5 bases not matched to a gene. CDR3 size: 16 residues. The CDR3: CASSGTSGSGADTQYF. The CDR3 coding sequence is TGTGCCAGCAGTGGGACTAGCGGGAGTGGAGCAGATACGCAGTATTTT.

The chain is built from TRBV27 and TRBJ2-5; 10 bases are a match to TRBD2. The trim removed 6 bases at V and 5 bases at J, leaving 24 bases unmatched. Germline V CDR1 and CDR2: MNHEY, SMNVEV (reference sequence). The CDR3 has 20 residues. DNA of the CDR3: TGTGCCAGCAGGAGACGAGGGCTAGCGGGAGCACAGACCCCCACGGAGACCCAGTACTTC. This codes for CASRRRGLAGAQTPTETQYF.

This clone was picked up one time. The J gene is TRBJ2-7, the V gene TRBV5-1, with D tentatively TRBD2 (6 bases). V lost 4 bases to trimming and J lost 5 bases, with 16 bases between them. The CDR3 covers 14 residues. CDR1 SGHRS and CDR2 YFSETQ come from the germline V gene. The CDR3 region is CASSHLAETNEQYF. For the CDR3, the DNA is TGCGCCAGCAGCCACTTAGCGGAGACAAACGAGCAGTACTTC.

The chain recombines TRBV27 with TRBJ1-2; TRBD1 agrees at 8 bases. The J segment lost 6 bases and the V segment lost 7 bases, leaving 13 bases of the junction unmatched. Per germline, CDR1 MNHEY and CDR2 SMNVEV (reference sequence). This CDR3 is 15 amino acids long. CDR3 DNA: TGTGCCAGCACCTACACCCCCCAGGGGGCGCATGGCTACACCTTC. Translating gives CASTYTPQGAHGYTF.